This passage covers 17 T cell receptor beta chains from one sample sequenced in a study of T-cell reconstitution after alpha-beta-depleted transplantation in children (dated by TCRdb to 2016 to 2017). Library creation used PCR. The instrument was an Illumina HiSeq 2500. Molecular barcoding was employed in the preparation of TCR libraries, with unique molecular identifiers being used to normalize TCRbeta repertoire quantification. Through fastp at Q25 and MiXCR, TCRdb rebuilt clones from the public reads, retaining in-frame beta chains. One record per CDR3 amino acid sequence lists the most common genes and DNA. Here the sample has around 200,000 distinct CDR3 sequences; under 8.5% occur a single time. Of the sample, approximately 40% is held by the ten largest clones. What the treatment or condition label conveys for this sample: allogeneic hematopoietic cell transplantation with graft depleted of TCRalphabeta T cells and CD19 B cells.

The source was PBMCs, mostly from graft donor cells, collected 360 days after TCRalphabeta/CD19-depleted stem cell transplant. These receptors came from a male patient aged 2 to 10 who had a stem cell transplant for acute myeloid leukemia, so the T cells may come from the graft donor.

V is TRBV7-9 and J is TRBJ2-7; possibly TRBD1 for D (6 bases). The CDR3 sequence is 15 residues long. Germline CDR1 and CDR2: SEHNR and FQNEAQ (reference sequence). V was trimmed by 3 bases and J by 4 bases, leaving 16 bases between them. The CDR3 here is CASSFHRASLYEQYV. In DNA, the CDR3 is TGTGCCAGCAGCTTCCACAGGGCATCGCTATACGAGCAGTACGTC.

Regarding this clonotype: A single base separates this from a much larger clone, so it may be a read error. V is TRBV29-1 and J is TRBJ2-7; 9 bases are shared with TRBD1. Germline CDR1 and CDR2: SQVTM and ANQGSEA. The CDR3 is 13 residues long. CDR3 region: CSVRGQGWTEEYF. The CDR3 region has the DNA TGCAGCGTTCGGGGACAGGGCTGGACCGAGGAGTACTTC.

This clonotype was recorded many times. This chain uses TRBV5-1 with TRBJ2-1; a weak D match, TRBD2 (7 bases). CDR1 SGHRS and CDR2 YFSETQ come from the germline V gene. This CDR3 is built from 16 residues. V dropped 2 bases and J dropped 4 bases, with 16 bases sitting between them. This CDR3 is CASSLDRTSLYNEQFF. Written as DNA, the CDR3 is TGCGCCAGCAGCTTAGACAGGACTAGTCTATACAATGAGCAGTTCTTC.

This clonotype came up many times. The chain is built from TRBV7-2 and TRBJ1-5; possible D gene TRBD1, 6 bases. Trimming shortened V by 7 bases and J by 4 bases, and 11 bases separated the two germline ends. CDR3 length: 13 amino acids. Germline lookup yields CDR1 SGHTA and CDR2 FQGNSA. The CDR3 DNA is TGTGCCAGCACCACTGGACAGAATCAGCCCCAGCATTTT. Protein sequence: CASTTGQNQPQHF. The variable domain in full, completed from reference TRBV7-2 and TRBJ1-5, reads GAGVSQSPSNKVTEKGKDVELRCDPISGHTALYWYRQSLGQGLEFLIYFQGNSAPDKSGLPSDRFSAERTGGSVSTLTIQRTQQEDSAVYLCASTTGQNQPQHFGDGTRLSIL.

The rearrangement joins TRBV20-1 to TRBJ1-6; a weak D match, TRBD1 (6 bases). The CDR3 contains 12 residues. CDR1 is DFQATT, CDR2 SNEGSKA, per germline (reference sequence). Trimming stripped 3 bases from V and 9 bases from J, with 9 bases between. In DNA form, the CDR3 reads TGCAGTGCTAGTACAGGGAGTTCACCCCTCCACTTT. As protein: CSASTGSSPLHF.

This clonotype was found a few times. This chain joins TRBV4-1 and TRBJ1-2, with 9 nucleotides matching TRBD1. Per the germline V gene, CDR1 is MGHRA and CDR2 is YSYEKL. After removal of 5 bases from V and 4 bases from J, the junction contained 11 bases not matched to a gene. This CDR3 has 16 residues. CDR3 nucleotides: TGCGCCAGCAGCGCCCTCACCGGGACAGGGCCCTATGGCTACACCTTC. Its protein product is CASSALTGTGPYGYTF.

This clonotype was counted between two and nine times. V usage is TRBV11-2 and J usage is TRBJ2-2; 7 bases align to TRBD2. Germline lookup yields CDR1 SGHAT and CDR2 FQNNGV. Trimming took 7 bases from V and 0 from J; bases not matched to a gene: 5. The CDR3 spans 15 residues. CDR3 nucleotides: TGTGCCAGCACGCAGCGGGGATCGAACACCGGGGAGCTGTTTTTT. Protein: CASTQRGSNTGELFF.

This clonotype was observed many times. This chain joins TRBV9 and TRBJ2-1; D is unclear. V was pared by 4 bases and J by 9 bases, with 23 bases between. In germline, CDR1 is SGDLS, CDR2 YYNGEE. This CDR3 contains 16 residues. This CDR3 is CASSPSYGLTGGEQFF. The CDR3 nucleotides read TGTGCCAGCAGCCCGAGCTACGGGCTGACGGGCGGTGAGCAGTTCTTC. Filled out from reference TRBV9 and TRBJ2-1, the complete variable domain reads DSGVTQTPKHLITATGQRVTLRCSPRSGDLSVYWYQQSLDQGLQFLIQYYNGEERAKGNILERFSAQQFPDLHSELNLSSLELGDSALYFCASSPSYGLTGGEQFFGPGTRLTVL.

This clonotype was recorded many times. The chain recombines TRBV7-9 with TRBJ2-1; TRBD2 is a possible D gene (6 bases). The ends were cut back, 5 bases at V and 4 bases at J, with 18 bases in the middle. In germline, CDR1 is SEHNR, CDR2 FQNEAQ (reference sequence). CDR3 length: 16 residues. CDR3 sequence: CASSRGLPLRYNEQFF. CDR3 nucleotides: TGTGCCAGCAGCCGGGGACTCCCTTTAAGGTACAATGAGCAGTTCTTC.

Ten or more counts support this clonotype. This chain links TRBV29-1 with TRBJ2-2; 9 bases line up with TRBD2. This CDR3 spans 14 amino acids. Germline values: CDR1 SQVTM, CDR2 ANQGSEA. The junction had 3 bases not matched to a gene; V was cut back by 5 bases and J by 2 bases. The chain's CDR3 is CSVTGTSNTGELFF. The CDR3 nucleotides read TGCAGCGTTACCGGGACTAGCAACACCGGGGAGCTGTTTTTT.

At least ten counts were recorded for this clonotype. The gene calls are TRBV10-1 and TRBJ2-3, with 7 positions matching TRBD1. Germline loops: CDR1 WNHNN, CDR2 SYGVQD (reference sequence). J was trimmed by 2 bases and V by 9 bases; bases with no gene match: 23. The CDR3 is made up of 19 amino acids. For the CDR3, the DNA is TGCGCCAGGGATAAGGGACAGTTGCCTCGAAATGGGACCACAGATACGCAGTATTTT. This encodes CARDKGQLPRNGTTDTQYF.

This clonotype was found many times. The rearrangement uses TRBV4-3 and TRBJ2-5, with D uncertain. The V gene's germline CDR1 is LGHNA and CDR2 YSLEER. Between the trimmed V and J ends, which lost 4 bases and 4 bases, there was a span of 13 bases. This CDR3 spans 14 amino acids. CDR3 sequence (DNA): TGCGCCAGCAGCCTTACAATCGGTCGAGAGACCCAGTACTTC. Protein: CASSLTIGRETQYF.

The chain combines TRBV5-1 with TRBJ2-3; 8 nucleotides match TRBD2. CDR1 and CDR2 (germline): SGHRS, YFSETQ. Trimming removed 1 base from V and 3 bases from J; junction bases left unmatched: 7. This CDR3 is built from 16 residues. This CDR3 reads CASSLSVAGLTDTQYF. CDR3 coding DNA: TGCGCCAGCAGCTTGTCGGTAGCGGGGTTGACAGATACGCAGTATTTT.

This clonotype was seen many times. This chain joins TRBV6-2 or TRBV6-3 and TRBJ2-5; D remains unclear. V dropped 4 bases and J dropped 5 bases, with 8 bases sitting between them. The CDR3 sequence is 12 residues long. Germline V CDR1 and CDR2: MNHEY, SVGEGT. The chain's CDR3 is CASSFGRETQYF. The CDR3 region has the DNA TGTGCCAGCAGTTTTGGGCGGGAGACCCAGTACTTC.

The chain uses TRBV10-2 and TRBJ2-3; 9 nucleotides align to TRBD2. Germline CDR1 is WSHSY and CDR2 is SAAADI. This CDR3 is built from 15 residues. Trimming removed 7 bases from V and 6 bases from J; junction bases left unmatched: 11. The CDR3: CASIVSAGGLDTQYF. The CDR3 nucleotides read TGCGCCAGCATTGTATCAGCGGGGGGCCTGGATACGCAGTATTTT.

This clonotype was seen at least ten times. The chain joins TRBV27 to TRBJ2-6, with TRBD1 identical over 8 bases. The CDR3 sequence is 16 residues long. Germline CDR1 MNHEY, CDR2 SMNVEV (reference sequence). J lost 0 bases, V lost 8 bases, and 6 bases had no gene match. CDR3 coding DNA: TGTGCCAGCCGACAGGGGTCCCTCTCTGGGGCCAACGTCCTGACTTTC. The encoded protein is CASRQGSLSGANVLTF.

This clonotype appeared a few times. The J gene is TRBJ2-2, the V gene TRBV13; 10 bases fit TRBD2. Germline V lookup: CDR1 PRHDT, CDR2 FYEKMQ (reference sequence). The CDR3 loop spans 16 amino acids. V trimming: 5 bases; J trimming: 1 base; junction bases outside the gene matches: 4. The CDR3 spells CASSIGLAVNTGELFF. The CDR3 nucleotides read TGTGCCAGCAGCATCGGACTAGCGGTGAACACCGGGGAGCTGTTTTTT. The whole variable domain, remainder taken from reference TRBV13 and TRBJ2-2, is AAGVIQSPRHLIKEKRETATLKCYPIPRHDTVYWYQQGPGQDPQFLISFYEKMQSDKGSIPDRFSAQQFSDYHSELNMSSLELGDSALYFCASSIGLAVNTGELFFGEGSRLTVL.